Here is one T cell receptor (beta chain) with its context. The germline V and J ends were trimmed by 3 bases and 6 bases, with 7 bases remaining between them. The germline gives CDR1 SGHRS, CDR2 YFSETQ. This CDR3 comprises 12 residues. This sample is drawn from a study of prognosis after radiotherapy for stage I lung cancer. Genomic DNA was subjected to two-round multiplex PCR for amplification of TCR beta CDR3. Specific primers for each TRBV and TRBJ gene were what first-round PCR used. TCRdb fed the multiplex PCR reads into MiXCR, producing one record per CDR3 protein. There are approximately 22,000 distinct CDR3 sequences in the sample; 43% occur only once, and approximately 31% lies in the top ten.

This sequence joins TRBV5-1 and TRBJ2-1; no firm D call. The sequence was obtained from a donor aged 50 or older with non-small cell lung cancer. The sample here was PBMCs, taken before or after stereotactic body radiation therapy (not recorded which). The CDR3 region is CASSWARNEQFF. CDR3 bases: TGCGCCAGCAGCTGGGCCCGCAATGAGCAGTTCTTC. The full variable domain, with the rest looked up from reference TRBV5-1 and TRBJ2-1, is KAGVTQTPRYLIKTRGQQVTLSCSPISGHRSVSWYQQTPGQGLQFLFEYFSETQRNKGNFPGRFSGRQFSNSRSEMNVSTLELGDSALYLCASSWARNEQFFGPGTRLTVL.